This TCR beta chain was captured in a study of blood T cells in healthy people across ages. The study's findings and limits: Long-lived donors had more naive CD4+ cells and higher diversity than aged donors. Diversity estimates drawn from one million T cells were deemed underestimates. Older age coincided with a roughly linear decline in TCR beta diversity per million T cells.

This clonotype has a count of ten or more. Its antigen remains unidentified. Primed by a sample-barcoded 5' primer and a J-beta primer mix, a second PCR proceeded for roughly 7 to 12 cycles. Every sample gave at least 2.5 million paired-end reads containing CDR3. Via MiXCR, TCRdb re-called the 5' RACE reads, giving one row per CDR3 protein. The repertoire holds 550,000 to 800,000 distinct CDR3 sequences, with roughly 21% as singletons. J gave up 8 bases and V 3 bases, and 6 bases lay outside the gene matches. This CDR3 contains 15 residues. CDR1 is MGHRA, CDR2 YSYEKL, per germline. The material sequenced was blood. The chain is built from TRBV4-1 and TRBJ1-6, with 8 bases fitting TRBD1. This sequence originates from a man in his 70s in good health. The CDR3 coding sequence is TGCGCCAGCAGCCACCTTCAGGGGGCGGATTCACCCCTCCACTTT. This gives the protein CASSHLQGADSPLHF.